This is a list of T cell receptor beta chains from one sample in a study of blood T cell repertoires in COVID-19. The data were produced by immunoSEQ multiplex PCR, yet TCRdb's version contains in-frame clones alone and is incomplete. The top ten clones hold about 0.63% of a sample with a few hundred thousand clones, around 90% of them seen once. The sample consisted of PBMCs or T cells enriched from blood (not recorded which). The receptor set was obtained from a man aged 18 to 30 who had recovered from COVID-19. CDR3s include the opening cysteine and the closing phenylalanine or tryptophan. D genes are given only for firm matches. Size is stated for part of the rows, as once, few or many counts, or as a class when the clone is expanded.

J gene,V gene,D gene,CDR3 length,clone size,CDR3 DNA,CDR3 protein
TRBJ2-7,TRBV7-9,TRBD2,15,.,TGTGCCAGCAGCTTACTCCGCCGGGAGGGCGGCGAGCAGTACTTC,CASSLLRREGGEQYF
TRBJ2-1,TRBV5-4,.,14,.,TGTGCCAGCAGCTTTGCGGGGTACGATCCTGAGCAGTTCTTC,CASSFAGYDPEQFF
TRBJ2-7,TRBV5-4,.,16,.,TGTGCCAGCAGCTTGGTAACTGGGCCCGAACCGTACGAGCAGTACTTC,CASSLVTGPEPYEQYF
TRBJ2-7,TRBV5-1,.,15,.,TGCGCCAGCAGCTTGGAGGCAGATTGGACTTACGAGCAGTACTTC,CASSLEADWTYEQYF
TRBJ2-7,TRBV14,TRBD2,15,many,TGTGCCAGCAGCCGTGGGACTAGCGGGGTATACGAGCAGTACTTC,CASSRGTSGVYEQYF
TRBJ1-2,TRBV6-6,.,13,.,TGTGCCAGCAGCCCGACTGAGAACTATGGCTACACCTTC,CASSPTENYGYTF
TRBJ1-1,TRBV19,TRBD1,19,.,TGTGCCAGTAGCGGAATCACAGGGGACCCCTCCTTTCTTAACACTGAAGCTTTCTTT,CASSGITGDPSFLNTEAFF
TRBJ2-1,TRBV7-3,TRBD2,16,.,TGTGCCAGCAGCTCCTGGTCTAGCGGAGGTTACAATGAGCAGTTCTTC,CASSSWSSGGYNEQFF
TRBJ1-4,TRBV7-9,.,14,.,TGTGCCAGCAGCTTAAGGACAGATAATGAAAAACTGTTTTTT,CASSLRTDNEKLFF
TRBJ2-2,TRBV7-3,.,14,.,TGTGCCAGCCGTAGGACCCAAGGGGCCGGGGAGCTGTTTTTT,CASRRTQGAGELFF
TRBJ2-1,TRBV7-3,.,14,.,TGTGCCAGCAGCCATAGCGGTACCTACAATGAGCAGTTCTTC,CASSHSGTYNEQFF
TRBJ1-3,TRBV5-1,.,16,.,TGCGCCAGCAGCATTCCTGACAGCATCTCTGGAAACACCATATATTTT,CASSIPDSISGNTIYF
TRBJ2-5,TRBV24-1,TRBD1,15,.,TGTGCCACCAGCGACCCCGGGACAGGGGAAGAGACCCAGTACTTC,CATSDPGTGEETQYF
TRBJ2-7,TRBV7-9,TRBD1,14,.,TGTGCCAGCAGCTTAGGACAGGGTACCTACGAGCAGTACTTC,CASSLGQGTYEQYF
TRBJ2-1,TRBV2,TRBD1,14,.,TGTGCCAGTTCTCCGGGACAGGCGTACAATGAGCAGTTCTTC,CASSPGQAYNEQFF
TRBJ1-2,TRBV6-1,TRBD1,16,.,TGTGCCAGCAGTGAAGGAGAGGACAGGTTTAACTATGGCTACACCTTC,CASSEGEDRFNYGYTF
TRBJ2-2,TRBV25-1,.,16,.,TGTGCCAGCAGTGTTTTCAGGGCCGGTGGGACCGGGGAGCTGTTTTTT,CASSVFRAGGTGELFF
TRBJ1-1,TRBV9,TRBD1,15,.,TGTGCCAGCAGCTCCCGACAGGGTATGAACACTGAAGCTTTCTTT,CASSSRQGMNTEAFF
TRBJ1-5,TRBV27,.,14,.,TGTGCCAGCAGTTTCAGAACCGTGGGCAGCCCCCAGCATTTT,CASSFRTVGSPQHF
TRBJ1-2,TRBV28,.,13,.,TGTGCCAGCACCTATGCCCCCTTCTATGGCTACACCTTC,CASTYAPFYGYTF
TRBJ2-1,TRBV3-1/TRBV3-2,TRBD1,15,.,TGTGCCAGCAGCCAAATGGCTCAGGGGGAAGGTGAGCAGTTCTTC,CASSQMAQGEGEQFF
TRBJ1-2,TRBV10-1,.,13,.,TGCGCCAGCAGTGATAGCCAGGGATTTGGCTACACCTTC,CASSDSQGFGYTF
TRBJ1-1,TRBV5-1,.,12,few,TGCGCCTCCCAGGACGGGGTCACTGAAGCTTTCTTT,CASQDGVTEAFF
TRBJ2-7,TRBV7-8,TRBD2,17,.,TGTGCCAGCATCAGCGCGCTCACGGGACTAGCGGCCTACGAGCAGTACTTC,CASISALTGLAAYEQYF
TRBJ2-1,TRBV18,.,15,.,TGTGCCAGCTCACCACGGGTGGGAGATCACAATGAGCAGTTCTTC,CASSPRVGDHNEQFF
TRBJ2-7,TRBV4-1,TRBD2,20,.,TGCGCCAGCAGCCAAGAAAGCGGCCGCGGACTAGCGGGCGTTCCCTACGAGCAGTACTTC,CASSQESGRGLAGVPYEQYF
TRBJ2-3,TRBV29-1,TRBD2,15,.,TGCAGCGTTGACCCGGGGAGCGGGAGTGTGAATACGCAGTATTTT,CSVDPGSGSVNTQYF
TRBJ1-6,TRBV3-1/TRBV3-2,TRBD1,15,.,TGTGCCAGCAGCCCCCAGGACAGGGAAAATTCACCCCTCCACTTT,CASSPQDRENSPLHF
TRBJ2-7,TRBV24-1,.,15,.,TGTGCCACCAGTGATCCTTCGACGGGGTCCTACGAGCAGTACTTC,CATSDPSTGSYEQYF
TRBJ2-7,TRBV4-1,TRBD2,16,.,TGCGCCAGCAGCCAGGGCCGCGGACTAGCGGACTACGAGCAGTACTTC,CASSQGRGLADYEQYF
TRBJ1-6,TRBV6-5,TRBD1,16,.,TGTGCCAGCAGTTGGACCTTCCGGGACAGAAATTCACCCCTCCACTTT,CASSWTFRDRNSPLHF
TRBJ1-5,TRBV27,.,16,few,TGTGCCAGCAGTTTGTCGGACAGATTCTTTGATCAGCCCCAGCATTTT,CASSLSDRFFDQPQHF
TRBJ2-2,TRBV9,.,12,.,TGTGCCAGCAGCATCGTCCCCGGGGAGCTGTTTTTT,CASSIVPGELFF
TRBJ2-2,TRBV6-6,TRBD2,16,once,TGTGCCAGCCGGGTGGATGGGGGAGGGACCACCGGGGAGCTGTTTTTT,CASRVDGGGTTGELFF
TRBJ2-1,TRBV7-9,TRBD2,11,.,TGTGCCAGCACCTCTAGCGGGGGGCAGTTCTTC,CASTSSGGQFF
TRBJ1-2,TRBV15,.,15,.,TGTGCCACCAGCGGCGGGACCGTATCTAACTATGGCTACACCTTC,CATSGGTVSNYGYTF
TRBJ2-7,TRBV3-1/TRBV3-2,TRBD2,16,.,TGTGCCAGCAGCCAAGCCCTAGCGGGAGGGCCAGGGGAGCAGTACTTC,CASSQALAGGPGEQYF
TRBJ1-5,TRBV6-5,.,13,many,TGTGCCAGCAGAATAAATGGCAATCAGCCCCAGCATTTT,CASRINGNQPQHF
TRBJ2-5,TRBV5-5,TRBD1,16,.,TGTGCCAGCAGCCCCTTTACCTTGACAGGGCAAGAGACCCAGTACTTC,CASSPFTLTGQETQYF